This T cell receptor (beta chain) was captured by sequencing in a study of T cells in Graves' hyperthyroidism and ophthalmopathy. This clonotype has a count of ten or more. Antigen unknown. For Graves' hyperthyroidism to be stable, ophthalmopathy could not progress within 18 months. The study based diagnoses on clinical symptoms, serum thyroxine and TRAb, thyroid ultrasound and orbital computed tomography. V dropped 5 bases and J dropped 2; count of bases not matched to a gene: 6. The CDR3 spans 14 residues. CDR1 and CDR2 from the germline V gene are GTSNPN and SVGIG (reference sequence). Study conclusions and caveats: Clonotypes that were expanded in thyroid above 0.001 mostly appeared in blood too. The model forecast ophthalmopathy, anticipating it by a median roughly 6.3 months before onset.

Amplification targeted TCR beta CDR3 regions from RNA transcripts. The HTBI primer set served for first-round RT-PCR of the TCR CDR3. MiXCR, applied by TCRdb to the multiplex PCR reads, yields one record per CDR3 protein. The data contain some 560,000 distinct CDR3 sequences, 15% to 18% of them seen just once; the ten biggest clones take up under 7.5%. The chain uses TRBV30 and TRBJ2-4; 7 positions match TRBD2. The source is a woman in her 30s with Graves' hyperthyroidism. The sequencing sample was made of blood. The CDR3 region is CAWGREGPKNIQYF. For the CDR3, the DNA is TGTGCCTGGGGAAGGGAGGGACCCAAAAACATTCAGTACTTC. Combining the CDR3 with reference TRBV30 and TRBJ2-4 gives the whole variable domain SQTIHQWPATLVQPVGSPLSLECTVEGTSNPNLYWYRQAAGRGLQLLFYSVGIGQISSEVPQNLSASRPQDRQFILSSKKLLLSDSGFYLCAWGREGPKNIQYFGAGTRLSVL.